This paragraph reports one T cell receptor (beta chain). The data were obtained in a study of shared T cell receptors in the human thymus. The protocol was immunoSEQ multiplex PCR, while the TCRdb copy is restricted to in-frame clones and leaves out a portion. The profile shows roughly 560,000 clones, 78% of them singletons. The CDR3 has 17 amino acids. After removal of 3 bases from V and 0 bases from J, the junction contained 8 bases not matched to a gene. Looked up from germline, CDR1 is SGDLS and CDR2 is YYNGEE. These data were also filed under a second study, of human thymus T cells. That work states: What appeared biased in thymic and blood repertoires was the usage of V and J genes. As related research reported, thymic repertoires overlapped highly among unrelated individuals.

V and J are TRBV9 and TRBJ1-3; TRBD1 matches at 8 bases. The TCR comes from a boy younger than two with a congenital heart defect. The sample consisted of thymocytes. The CDR3 protein is CASSERDRSGSGNTIYF. DNA of the CDR3: TGTGCCAGCAGCGAGCGGGACAGGTCGGGCTCTGGAAACACCATATATTTT.